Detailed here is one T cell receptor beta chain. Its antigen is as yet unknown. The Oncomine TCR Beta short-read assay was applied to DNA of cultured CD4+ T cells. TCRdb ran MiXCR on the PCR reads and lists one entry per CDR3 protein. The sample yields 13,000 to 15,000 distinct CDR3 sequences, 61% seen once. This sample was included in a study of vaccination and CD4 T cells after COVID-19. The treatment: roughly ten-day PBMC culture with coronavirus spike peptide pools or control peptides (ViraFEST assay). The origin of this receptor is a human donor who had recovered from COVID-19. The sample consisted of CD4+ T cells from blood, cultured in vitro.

CDR3 bases: TGTGCCAGCAGCATGTCGTATAGCGGGAGCGCAGATACGCAGTATTTT. Its protein is CASSMSYSGSADTQYF. This chain joins TRBV7-7 and TRBJ2-3, with 9 bases matching TRBD2. Germline CDR1 is SSHAT and CDR2 is FNYEAQ (reference sequence). The trim removed 5 bases at V and 4 bases at J, leaving 10 bases unmatched. This CDR3 comprises 16 residues.